The T cell receptor (beta chain) under discussion was sequenced for a study of blood T cells in healthy people across ages. The authors ran a second PCR of 7 to 11 cycles using a sample-barcoded 5' primer and a J-beta primer mix. TCRdb fed the 5' RACE reads into MiXCR, producing one record per CDR3 protein. The data contain around 970,000 distinct CDR3 sequences, 51% of them singletons. There are 17 residues in the CDR3. The trim removed 8 bases at V and 4 bases at J, leaving 15 bases unmatched. The germline V gene encodes CDR1 MNHNS and CDR2 SASEGT. Isolation recovered at least 7 million PBMCs from every sample.

The TCR comes from a woman aged 60-75 years in good health. The chain joins TRBV6-1 to TRBJ2-2, with 8 bases lining up with TRBD2. Source material: blood. CDR3 sequence reads: CASGQSRGTSGTGELFF. In DNA form, the CDR3 reads TGTGCCAGCGGACAGTCTCGGGGGACTAGTGGCACCGGGGAGCTGTTTTTT.